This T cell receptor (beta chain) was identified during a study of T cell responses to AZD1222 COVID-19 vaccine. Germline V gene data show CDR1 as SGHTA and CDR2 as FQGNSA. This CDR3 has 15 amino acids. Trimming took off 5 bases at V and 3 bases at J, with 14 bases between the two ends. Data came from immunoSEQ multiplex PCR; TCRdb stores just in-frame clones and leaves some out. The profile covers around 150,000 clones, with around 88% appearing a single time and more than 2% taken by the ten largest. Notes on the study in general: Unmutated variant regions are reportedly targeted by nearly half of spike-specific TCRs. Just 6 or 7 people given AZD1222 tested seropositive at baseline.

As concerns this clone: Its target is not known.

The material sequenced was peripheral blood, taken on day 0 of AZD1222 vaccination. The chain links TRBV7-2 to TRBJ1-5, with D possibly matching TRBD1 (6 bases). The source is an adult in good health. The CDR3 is CASSRGRTDNQPQHF. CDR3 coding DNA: TGTGCCAGCAGCCGGGGGAGGACAGACAATCAGCCCCAGCATTTT.